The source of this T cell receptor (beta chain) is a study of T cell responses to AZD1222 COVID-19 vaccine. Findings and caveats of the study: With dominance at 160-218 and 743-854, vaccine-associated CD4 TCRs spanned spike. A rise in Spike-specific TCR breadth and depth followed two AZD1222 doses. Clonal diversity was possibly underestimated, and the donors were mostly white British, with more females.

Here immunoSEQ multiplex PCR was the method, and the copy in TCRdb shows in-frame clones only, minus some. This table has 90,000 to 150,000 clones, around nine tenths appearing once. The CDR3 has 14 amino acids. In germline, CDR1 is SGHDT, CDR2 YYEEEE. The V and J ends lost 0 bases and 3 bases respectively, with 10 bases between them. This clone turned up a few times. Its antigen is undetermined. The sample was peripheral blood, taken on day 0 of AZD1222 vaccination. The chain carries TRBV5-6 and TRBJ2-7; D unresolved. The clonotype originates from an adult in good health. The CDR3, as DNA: TGTGCCAGCAGCTTGGGAGGCGGATTCTACGAGCAGTACTTC. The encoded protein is CASSLGGGFYEQYF.